This T cell receptor beta chain emerged from a study of T cells in Graves' hyperthyroidism and ophthalmopathy. The length of the CDR3 is 16 residues. J was trimmed by 5 bases and V by 3 bases; bases with no gene match: 5. The germline V gene has CDR1 KGHDR and CDR2 SFDVKD. Findings and limits, study-wide: Clonotypes that were expanded in thyroid above 0.001 mostly appeared in blood too.

Authors of the study amplified TCR beta CDR3 regions from RNA transcripts. RT-PCR in the first round (using the HTBI primer set) targeted the TCR CDR3. TCRdb independently ran MiXCR on the multiplex PCR reads; one entry per CDR3 protein. The data contain around 400,000 distinct CDR3 sequences, approximately 14% of them singletons. Ophthalmopathy patients showed a Clinical Activity Score of at least 3, NOSPECS grade of at least 4 and duration under 3 months. Thyroid ultrasound and orbital computed tomography, with clinical symptoms and serum thyroxine and TRAb, informed diagnoses. PBMCs were collected from a roughly 10 ml volume of fresh peripheral blood. This clonotype was seen ten or more times. Its target is unknown.

Sequencing input: blood. This receptor was identified in a woman aged 55-70 years with Graves' ophthalmopathy. The V call is TRBV24-1, the J call TRBJ2-1, with TRBD2 matching 11 bases. The CDR3 sequence: CATSDPIAGGHNEQFF. The CDR3 coding sequence is TGTGCCACCAGTGATCCAATAGCGGGAGGGCACAATGAGCAGTTCTTC.